Listed below are T cell receptor beta chains from one sample, sequenced in a study of CXCR3-negative and CXCR3-positive naive CD8 T cells. TCRdb reprocessed the 5' RACE reads, with one entry per CDR3 protein and no DNA. Its table lists roughly 6,800 distinct CDR3 sequences. Sequencing used naive CXCR3+ CD8+ T cells from blood. These receptors came from a human donor in good health. Some clones in this sample may be carry-over from other donors' samples. Both conserved end residues are part of each CDR3. Size tells how often a clone was seen (once, few, many) or the class of an expanded clone, and some rows leave it out.

medium-sized TRBJ1-2 TRBV29-1 CSVKPSGEWTHDYGYTF
NA TRBJ1-1 TRBV14 CASSQDISFQMNTEAFF
NA TRBJ2-2 TRBV12-3/TRBV12-4 CASTPGITGELFF
NA TRBJ2-7 TRBV7-9 CASSLGGAEGYEQYF
NA TRBJ2-7 TRBV3-1 CASSRPFSSGSMYEQYF
medium-sized TRBJ2-1 TRBV11-2 CASSFLAGGRTNEQFF
medium-sized TRBJ2-1 TRBV14 CASSQENYNEQFF
medium-sized TRBJ1-5 TRBV3-1 CASSQDFGLGQPQHF
NA TRBJ2-1 TRBV12-5 CASGERGVAGNEQFF
NA TRBJ2-3 TRBV7-2 CASSLALRGASTDTQYF
medium-sized TRBJ2-1 TRBV5-1 CASSLAGGGYNEQFF
NA TRBJ2-5 TRBV12-3/TRBV12-4 CASSYMVDQETQYF
NA TRBJ1-1 TRBV29-1 CSVGVVGTEAFF
medium-sized TRBJ2-1 TRBV3-1 CASSQEDHSYNEQFF
medium-sized TRBJ2-5 TRBV10-3 CAISGSASAEQETQYF
medium-sized TRBJ2-3 TRBV29-1 CSALRQDTDTQYF
NA TRBJ1-1 TRBV5-5 CASSWGTEAFF
medium-sized TRBJ2-3 TRBV12-3/TRBV12-4 CASSGTGTDTQYF
medium-sized TRBJ2-7 TRBV9 CASSVSDNYEQYF
medium-sized TRBJ1-2 TRBV15 CATSRVGWEGLDGYTF
NA TRBJ2-1 TRBV13 CASSLDLGRNNEQFF